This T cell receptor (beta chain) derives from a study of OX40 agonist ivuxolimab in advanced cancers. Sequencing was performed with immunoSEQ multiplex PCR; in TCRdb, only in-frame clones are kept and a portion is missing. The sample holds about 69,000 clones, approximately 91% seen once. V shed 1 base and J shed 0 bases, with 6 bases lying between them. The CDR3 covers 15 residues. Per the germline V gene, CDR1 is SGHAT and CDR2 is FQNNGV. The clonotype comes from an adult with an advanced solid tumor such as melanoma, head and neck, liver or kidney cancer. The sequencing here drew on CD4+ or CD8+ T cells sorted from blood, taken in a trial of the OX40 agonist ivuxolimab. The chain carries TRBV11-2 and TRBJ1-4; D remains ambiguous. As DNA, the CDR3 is TGTGCCAGCAGCTTAGGTGCTACAACTAATGAAAAACTGTTTTTT. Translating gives CASSLGATTNEKLFF.